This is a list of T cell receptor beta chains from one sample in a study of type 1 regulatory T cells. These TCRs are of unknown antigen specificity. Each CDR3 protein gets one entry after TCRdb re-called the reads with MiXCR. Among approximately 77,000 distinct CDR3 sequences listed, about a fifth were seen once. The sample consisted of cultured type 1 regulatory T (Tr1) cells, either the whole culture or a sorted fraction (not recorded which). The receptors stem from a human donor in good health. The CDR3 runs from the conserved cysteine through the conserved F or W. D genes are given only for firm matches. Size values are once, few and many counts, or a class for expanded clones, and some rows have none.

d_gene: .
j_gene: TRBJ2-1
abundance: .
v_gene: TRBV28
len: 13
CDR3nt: TGTGCCAGCATAGGGCTAGCGCCGAATGAGCAGTTCTTC
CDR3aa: CASIGLAPNEQFF

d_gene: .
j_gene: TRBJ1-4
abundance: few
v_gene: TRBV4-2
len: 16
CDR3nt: TGTGCCAGCAGCCAAGATTTTGCCAGGGGAGCGGGAAAACTGTTTTTT
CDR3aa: CASSQDFARGAGKLFF

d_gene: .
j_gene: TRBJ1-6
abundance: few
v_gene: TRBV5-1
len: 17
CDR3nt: TGCGCCAGCAGCTTGGGGTCAGGGGATCTGAGTAATTCACCCCTCCACTTT
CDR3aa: CASSLGSGDLSNSPLHF

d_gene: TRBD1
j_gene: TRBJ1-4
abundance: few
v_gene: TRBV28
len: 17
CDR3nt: TGTGCCAGCAGTTTAGTCCCGGGACAGGGGGGCGGCGAAAAACTGTTTTTT
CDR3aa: CASSLVPGQGGGEKLFF

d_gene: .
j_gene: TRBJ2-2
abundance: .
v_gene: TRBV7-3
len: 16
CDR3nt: TGTGCCAGCAGCTTAAATGGCGGGACGAACACCGGGGAGCTGTTTTTT
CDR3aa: CASSLNGGTNTGELFF

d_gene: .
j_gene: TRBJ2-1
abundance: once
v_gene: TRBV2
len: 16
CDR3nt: TGTGCCAGCGGTCGAGGGGGAAGACTGACCTACAATGAGCAGTTCTTC
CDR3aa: CASGRGGRLTYNEQFF

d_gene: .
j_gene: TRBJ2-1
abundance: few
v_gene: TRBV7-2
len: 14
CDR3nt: TGTGCCAGCAGCTTTAGTTACTCCTACAATGAGCAGTTCTTC
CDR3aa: CASSFSYSYNEQFF

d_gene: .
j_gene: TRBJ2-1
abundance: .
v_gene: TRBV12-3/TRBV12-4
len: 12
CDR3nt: TGTGCCAGCAGTACCGAATACAATGAGCAGTTCTTC
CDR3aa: CASSTEYNEQFF

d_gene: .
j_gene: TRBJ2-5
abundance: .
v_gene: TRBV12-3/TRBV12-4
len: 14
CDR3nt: TGTGCCAGCAGTAGGGGTTCTCTCGGGGAGACCCAGTACTTC
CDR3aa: CASSRGSLGETQYF

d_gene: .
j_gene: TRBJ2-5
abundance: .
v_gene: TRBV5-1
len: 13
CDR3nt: TGCGCCAGCAGCCCTGGGGGTTCGGAGACCCAGTACTTC
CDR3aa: CASSPGGSETQYF

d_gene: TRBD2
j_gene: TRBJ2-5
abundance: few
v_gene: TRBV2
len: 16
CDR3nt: TGTGCCAGCAGTGAAAGTGGCCTAGCGGGAGGAGAGACCCAGTACTTC
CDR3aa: CASSESGLAGGETQYF

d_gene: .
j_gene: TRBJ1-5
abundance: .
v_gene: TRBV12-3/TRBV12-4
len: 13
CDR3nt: TGTGCCAGCTCACTTGGGGAAAATCAGCCCCAGCATTTT
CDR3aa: CASSLGENQPQHF

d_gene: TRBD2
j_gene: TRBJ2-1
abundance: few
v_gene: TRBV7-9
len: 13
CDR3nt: TGTGCCAGCAATTCAGCGGGATACGATGAGCAGTTCTTC
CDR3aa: CASNSAGYDEQFF

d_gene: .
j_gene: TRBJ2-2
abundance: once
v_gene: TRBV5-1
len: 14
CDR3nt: TGCGCCAGCAGCTTCGGGGTCGGCACCGGGGAGCTGTTTTTT
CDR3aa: CASSFGVGTGELFF

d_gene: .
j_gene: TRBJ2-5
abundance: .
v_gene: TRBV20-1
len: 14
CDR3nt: TGCAGTGCGGAGAGTAACGGGGCGGGAGAGACCCAGTACTTC
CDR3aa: CSAESNGAGETQYF

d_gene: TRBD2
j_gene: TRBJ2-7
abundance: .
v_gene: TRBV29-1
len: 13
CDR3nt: TGCAGCGTTGCTGGGCTAGCGGGAGGGAGGAGGTACTTC
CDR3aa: CSVAGLAGGRRYF

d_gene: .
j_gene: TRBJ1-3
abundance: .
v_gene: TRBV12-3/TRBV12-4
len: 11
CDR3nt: TGTGCCAGCAGTCCAGGGACGGCCCTATATTTT
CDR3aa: CASSPGTALYF

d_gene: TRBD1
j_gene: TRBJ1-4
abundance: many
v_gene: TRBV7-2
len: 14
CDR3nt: TGTGCCAGCAGCCAGGGGGGTTCTAATGAAAAACTGTTTTTT
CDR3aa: CASSQGGSNEKLFF

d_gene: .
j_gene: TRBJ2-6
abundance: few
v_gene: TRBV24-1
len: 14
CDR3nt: TGTGCCACCAGTGAGGACACCCGGAGCGGCGTCCTGACTTTC
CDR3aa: CATSEDTRSGVLTF

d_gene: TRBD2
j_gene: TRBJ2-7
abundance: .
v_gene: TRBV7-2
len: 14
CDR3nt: TGTGCCAGCAGCCCAGCGGGAGGGATCTACGAGCAGTACTTC
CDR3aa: CASSPAGGIYEQYF

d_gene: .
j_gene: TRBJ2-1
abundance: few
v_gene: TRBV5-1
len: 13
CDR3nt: TGCGCCAGCAGCACTTCGGTTTTCAATGAGCAGTTCTTC
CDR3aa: CASSTSVFNEQFF

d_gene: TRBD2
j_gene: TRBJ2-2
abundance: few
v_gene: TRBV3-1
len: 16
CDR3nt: TGTGCCAGCAGCCTCTTACTAGCGGGAGCAGCCGGGGAGCTGTTTTTT
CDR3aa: CASSLLLAGAAGELFF

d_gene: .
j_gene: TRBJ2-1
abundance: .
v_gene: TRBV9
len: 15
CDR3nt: TGTGCCAGCAGCGTATCGGAGGGGCCTTACAATGAGCAGTTCTTC
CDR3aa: CASSVSEGPYNEQFF

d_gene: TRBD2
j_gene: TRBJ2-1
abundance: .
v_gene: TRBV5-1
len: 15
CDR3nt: TGCGCCAGCAGCTTTGAACTAGCGGGCTACAATGAGCAGTTCTTC
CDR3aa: CASSFELAGYNEQFF

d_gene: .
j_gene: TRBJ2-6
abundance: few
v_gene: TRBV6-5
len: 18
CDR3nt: TGTGCCAGCAGGCCCTTGATGGACCCGAGCTCTGGGGCCAACGTCCTGACTTTC
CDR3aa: CASRPLMDPSSGANVLTF

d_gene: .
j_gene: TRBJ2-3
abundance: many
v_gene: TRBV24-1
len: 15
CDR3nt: TGTGCCACCAGCATCAGGGGGGAAAGCACAGATACGCAGTATTTT
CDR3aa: CATSIRGESTDTQYF

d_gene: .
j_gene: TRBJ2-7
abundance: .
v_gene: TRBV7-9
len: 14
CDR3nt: TGTGCCAGCACCCGGGACTCCCTCGGGGACGAGCAGTACTTC
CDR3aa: CASTRDSLGDEQYF

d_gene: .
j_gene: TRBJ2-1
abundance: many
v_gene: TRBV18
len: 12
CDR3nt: TGTGCCAGCTCACGGACCCGGGATGAGCAGTTCTTC
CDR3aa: CASSRTRDEQFF

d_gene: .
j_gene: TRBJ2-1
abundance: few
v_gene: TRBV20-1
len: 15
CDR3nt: TGCAGTGCTAGGATTAGCCCGAGCTCCTACAATGAGCAGTTCTTC
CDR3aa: CSARISPSSYNEQFF

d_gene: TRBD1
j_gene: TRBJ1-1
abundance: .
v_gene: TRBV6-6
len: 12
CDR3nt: TGTGCCAGCAGTTACACCGCCCGGGGACAGATATTT
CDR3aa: CASSYTARGQIF